One sample yielded the 8 T cell receptor beta chains listed below, sequenced in a study of cytomegalovirus exposure and HLA in healthy donors. Use of 60 Vbeta and 13 Jbeta primers characterized the PCR. Produced via immunoSEQ multiplex PCR; TCRdb's table is partial and in-frame only. The sample shows 75,000 to 90,000 clones, around 66% of them seen only once. The specimen sequenced was PBMCs. These receptor sequences come from a woman aged 40 to 49 in good health and CMV-seropositive.

V and J are TRBV7-2 and TRBJ2-7; 8 nucleotides match TRBD2. Germline CDR1 SGHTA, CDR2 FQGNSA. This CDR3 region has 15 residues. The V segment lost 2 bases and the J segment 4 bases; nucleotides outside the gene matches: 7. CDR3 DNA: TGTGCCAGCAGCTTAAGGGGGTCGGGGGGGTACGAGCAGTACTTC. Its protein is CASSLRGSGGYEQYF. Full variable domain (missing parts from reference TRBV7-2 and TRBJ2-7): GAGVSQSPSNKVTEKGKDVELRCDPISGHTALYWYRQSLGQGLEFLIYFQGNSAPDKSGLPSDRFSAERTGGSVSTLTIQRTQQEDSAVYLCASSLRGSGGYEQYFGPGTRLTVT.

The rearrangement links TRBV5-6 to TRBJ2-2; D is unclear. This CDR3 contains 12 residues. Per germline, CDR1 SGHDT and CDR2 YYEEEE. The V gene lost 2 bases and the J gene lost 7 bases, with 6 bases spanning the gap. The CDR3 here is CASSFSLGELFF. The CDR3 DNA reads as TGTGCCAGCAGCTTCTCACTCGGGGAGCTGTTTTTT.

The chain carries TRBV9 and TRBJ1-2; 7 bases are a match to TRBD1. The trim removed 0 bases at V and 6 bases at J, leaving 11 bases unmatched. Germline CDR1 reads SGDLS; CDR2 reads YYNGEE. This CDR3 is built from 16 residues. In DNA form, the CDR3 reads TGTGCCAGCAGCGTAGACACCCGGGACAGACAACATGGCTACACCTTC. Its translation: CASSVDTRDRQHGYTF. Complete variable domain (other parts from reference TRBV9 and TRBJ1-2): DSGVTQTPKHLITATGQRVTLRCSPRSGDLSVYWYQQSLDQGLQFLIQYYNGEERAKGNILERFSAQQFPDLHSELNLSSLELGDSALYFCASSVDTRDRQHGYTFGSGTRLTVV.

V usage is TRBV4-1 and J usage is TRBJ1-1, with 10 bases fitting TRBD1. CDR3 length: 16 residues. The germline gives CDR1 MGHRA, CDR2 YSYEKL. The ends lost 4 bases at V and 3 bases at J; junction bases unmatched: 8. The chain's CDR3 is CASSRPTGQGYTEAFF. The CDR3, as DNA: TGCGCCAGCAGCCGCCCTACGGGACAGGGGTACACTGAAGCTTTCTTT.

The genes are TRBV27 and TRBJ2-1; tentatively, D is TRBD2 (6 bases). V was trimmed by 3 bases and J by 6 bases, leaving 15 bases between them. Germline V CDR1 and CDR2: MNHEY, SMNVEV (reference sequence). The CDR3 has 15 amino acids. CDR3 loop: CASSFFREKGNEQFF. DNA for the CDR3: TGTGCCAGCAGTTTTTTCCGGGAGAAAGGCAATGAGCAGTTCTTC.

The rearrangement uses TRBV19 and TRBJ1-1; D is unresolved. Germline-derived CDR1 and CDR2 are LNHDA and SQIVND (reference sequence). V was trimmed by 6 bases and J by 1 base, leaving 6 bases between them. This CDR3 spans 12 amino acids. The CDR3 sequence: CASRPGNTEAFF. DNA of the CDR3: TGTGCCAGTAGGCCAGGGAACACTGAAGCTTTCTTT.

This chain connects TRBV4-3 to TRBJ1-1; D may be TRBD1 (5 bases). Looked up from germline, CDR1 is LGHNA and CDR2 is YSLEER. Trimming shortened V by 4 bases and J by 5 bases, and 20 bases separated the two germline ends. The CDR3 consists of 16 residues. CDR3 sequence: CASSPNRGTEGTEAFF. In nucleotides, the CDR3 is TGCGCCAGCAGCCCAAACCGGGGGACCGAGGGTACTGAAGCTTTCTTT.

The chain joins TRBV25-1 to TRBJ2-7; a possible D gene is TRBD1 (5 bases). CDR1 is MGHDK, CDR2 SYGVNS, per germline. This CDR3 is 13 amino acids long. V was clipped by 4 bases and J by 3 bases, with 10 bases between them. CDR3 DNA: TGTGCCAGCAGTGGACAGATAGACTACGAGCAGTACTTC. Translated: CASSGQIDYEQYF.